Each of the 32 T cell receptor beta chains below was sequenced from the same sample in a study of T cell responses to AZD1222 COVID-19 vaccine. Profiling relied on immunoSEQ multiplex PCR, and the TCRdb table lists in-frame clones only, not all of them. The top ten hold around 4.5% of the sample, which has some 120,000 clones, roughly 91% seen once. The sequences come from peripheral blood, collected on day 0 of MenACWY control vaccination. These receptors all stem from an adult in good health.

The chain has TRBV30 and TRBJ2-5; TRBD1 matches at 8 bases. V lost 0 bases to trimming and J lost 0 bases; unmatched junction nucleotides: 9. This CDR3 contains 17 residues. Germline CDR1 reads GTSNPN; CDR2 reads SVGIG (reference sequence). This chain's CDR3 is CAWSVGDRGLYQETQYF. The CDR3 region has the DNA TGTGCCTGGAGTGTCGGAGACAGGGGCCTGTACCAAGAGACCCAGTACTTC.

V gene TRBV19 combines with J gene TRBJ1-4; D unclear. CDR3 length equals 15 residues. V was clipped by 7 bases and J by 8 bases, with 20 bases between them. The V gene's germline CDR1 is LNHDA and CDR2 SQIVND (reference sequence). The CDR3 spells CASKKDRISGEKLFF. The CDR3 DNA is TGTGCCAGTAAGAAAGACCGCATCAGTGGAGAAAAACTGTTTTTT.

The chain carries TRBV9 and TRBJ1-6; TRBD1 agrees at 9 bases. J gave up 9 bases and V 0 bases, and 7 bases lay outside the gene matches. The CDR3 is 16 residues long. Germline-derived CDR1 and CDR2 are SGDLS and YYNGEE. The CDR3 loop is CASSVEGWTGVSPLHF. CDR3 in DNA: TGTGCCAGCAGCGTAGAGGGGTGGACAGGGGTTTCACCCCTCCACTTT.

This chain links TRBV5-1 with TRBJ1-6; D is perhaps TRBD1 (5 bases). The CDR3 totals 15 residues. Trimming stripped 5 bases from V and 0 bases from J, with 9 bases between. Germline lookup yields CDR1 SGHRS and CDR2 YFSETQ. CDR3 in DNA: TGCGCCAGCAGTCCAGGGACCTCCTATAATTCACCCCTCCACTTT. Translating it yields CASSPGTSYNSPLHF. Variable domain in full (rest from reference TRBV5-1 and TRBJ1-6): KAGVTQTPRYLIKTRGQQVTLSCSPISGHRSVSWYQQTPGQGLQFLFEYFSETQRNKGNFPGRFSGRQFSNSRSEMNVSTLELGDSALYLCASSPGTSYNSPLHFGNGTRLTVT.

The chain couples TRBV7-3 to TRBJ2-2; the match to TRBD2 covers 11 bases. This CDR3 has 19 residues. Per the germline V gene, CDR1 is SGHTA and CDR2 is FQGTGA. Trimming took 1 base from V and 4 from J; bases not matched to a gene: 11. CDR3 region: CASSLKGVGLAVITGELFF. The CDR3 DNA reads TGTGCCAGCAGCTTAAAGGGGGTGGGACTAGCGGTAATCACCGGGGAGCTGTTTTTT.

The genes are TRBV7-9 and TRBJ2-3; possible D gene TRBD1, 6 bases. V was shortened by 6 bases and J by 1 base, with 11 bases between the two germline ends. This CDR3 has 14 amino acids. Germline loops: CDR1 SEHNR, CDR2 FQNEAQ (reference sequence). The DNA for the CDR3 is TGTGCCAGCAGTAACAGGGACCGCACAGATACGCAGTATTTT. It encodes CASSNRDRTDTQYF.

The V gene is TRBV7-8, the J gene TRBJ2-7; no firm D call. The CDR3 has 12 residues. V lost 6 bases and J lost 5, with 11 bases in between. Germline-derived CDR1 and CDR2 are SGHVS and FQNEAQ. The CDR3: CASSTELDEQYF. CDR3 bases: TGTGCCAGCAGTACTGAGCTTGACGAGCAGTACTTC.

The chain combines TRBV6-1 with TRBJ2-2; the D is unclear. The germline gives CDR1 MNHNS, CDR2 SASEGT. Trimming pared 2 bases from V and 0 bases from J, leaving 7 bases between. The CDR3 length is 15 residues. The CDR3, as DNA: TGTGCCAGCAGTGAAACTGCTGCGAACACCGGGGAGCTGTTTTTT. Translation gives CASSETAANTGELFF.

The V gene is TRBV4-1, the J gene TRBJ1-2, with 7 bases aligning to TRBD1. V lost 4 bases to trimming and J lost 0 bases; unmatched junction nucleotides: 5. Germline CDR1 MGHRA, CDR2 YSYEKL. This CDR3 has 15 amino acids. The CDR3 protein is CASSPGTASNYGYTF. The DNA of the CDR3 is TGCGCCAGCAGCCCGGGGACAGCTTCTAACTATGGCTACACCTTC.

This clone was found once. The chain combines TRBV11-2 with TRBJ1-5; maybe TRBD1 (6 bases). Germline CDR1 reads SGHAT; CDR2 reads FQNNGV. The CDR3 sequence is 15 residues long. The ends were cut back, 0 bases at V and 5 bases at J, with 11 bases in the middle. CDR3 nucleotides: TGTGCCAGCAGCTTAGATGGGTCAGGGGATCAGCCCCAGCATTTT. Its protein product is CASSLDGSGDQPQHF. The entire variable domain, with the rest obtained from reference TRBV11-2 and TRBJ1-5, is as follows: EAGVAQSPRYKIIEKRQSVAFWCNPISGHATLYWYQQILGQGPKLLIQFQNNGVVDDSQLPKDRFSAERLKGVDSTLKIQPAKLEDSAVYLCASSLDGSGDQPQHFGDGTRLSIL.

This rearrangement joins TRBV27 to TRBJ1-2, with 8 bases identical to TRBD1. The CDR3 contains 14 residues. Germline values: CDR1 MNHEY, CDR2 SMNVEV (reference sequence). Germline trimming cut 6 bases from V and 1 base from J; bases unmatched to any gene: 4. DNA of the CDR3: TGTGCCAGCAGGCTTGACAGGGGTAACTATGGCTACACCTTC. Amino acids: CASRLDRGNYGYTF.

This clone was observed a single time. The chain uses TRBV10-3 and TRBJ1-3; TRBD1 matches at 7 bases. This CDR3 contains 14 residues. Germline-derived CDR1 and CDR2 are ENHRY and SYGVKD. V gave up 3 bases and J gave up 4 bases; unmatched junction bases: 3. The CDR3 DNA is TGTGCCATCAGTGAAACAGGGGTGGGAAACACCATATATTTT. Translating gives CAISETGVGNTIYF.

This chain links TRBV7-9 with TRBJ1-1; D is unresolved. V gave up 3 bases and J gave up 3 bases, with 8 bases separating them. CDR1 SEHNR and CDR2 FQNEAQ come from the germline V gene (reference sequence). This CDR3 comprises 13 residues. CDR3 bases: TGTGCCAGCAGCTTTTACAGACACACTGAAGCTTTCTTT. Amino acids: CASSFYRHTEAFF. Variable domain in full (rest from reference TRBV7-9 and TRBJ1-1): DTGVSQNPRHKITKRGQNVTFRCDPISEHNRLYWYRQTLGQGPEFLTYFQNEAQLEKSRLLSDRFSAERPKGSFSTLEIQRTEQGDSAMYLCASSFYRHTEAFFGQGTRLTVV.

CDR3 amino acids: CASSYLQGAGNTIYF. CDR3 nucleotides: TGTGCCAGCAGCTACCTACAGGGGGCTGGAAACACCATATATTTT. J is TRBJ1-3 and V is TRBV9, with 8 bases that match TRBD1. Unmatched junction bases numbered 5, after V lost 4 bases and J lost 2 bases. Per germline, CDR1 SGDLS and CDR2 YYNGEE. CDR3 length: 15 amino acids.

The rearrangement links TRBV27 to TRBJ2-5, with D unclear. V dropped 0 bases and J dropped 2 bases, with 4 bases sitting between them. The CDR3 spans 13 residues. The germline V gene has CDR1 MNHEY and CDR2 SMNVEV (reference sequence). The DNA of the CDR3 is TGTGCCAGCAGTTTATCTCGGCAAGAGACCCAGTACTTC. The encoded protein is CASSLSRQETQYF.

The V and J genes are TRBV7-2 and TRBJ1-1; D not resolved. CDR1 is SGHTA, CDR2 FQGNSA, per germline. With 5 bases removed from V and 1 base from J, the gap between germline ends came to 11 bases. This CDR3 comprises 14 residues. This CDR3 is CASSPRGRNTEAFF. The CDR3 DNA follows: TGTGCCAGCAGCCCCCGAGGTCGGAACACTGAAGCTTTCTTT.

V is TRBV6-4 and J is TRBJ2-3; the D is unclear. This CDR3 comprises 15 residues. The V end was cut by 5 bases, the J end by 3 bases, with 15 bases between. The V gene's germline CDR1 is MRHNA and CDR2 SNTAGT. CDR3 in amino acids: CASSHTPDGTDTQYF. In DNA, the CDR3 is TGTGCCAGCAGTCACACTCCCGACGGTACAGATACGCAGTATTTT.

V usage is TRBV20-1 and J usage is TRBJ2-1, with a weak D call TRBD2 (6 bases). CDR3 length: 15 residues. Germline-derived CDR1 and CDR2 are DFQATT and SNEGSKA (reference sequence). Deletions cut 3 bases from V and 3 bases from J, with 15 bases between. The CDR3 DNA follows: TGCAGTGCTAGTAAGGGCGGGACTGACTACAATGAGCAGTTCTTC. This codes for CSASKGGTDYNEQFF.

The chain carries TRBV28 and TRBJ1-4; D uncertain. Germline CDR1 is MDHEN and CDR2 is SYDVKM. This CDR3 region has 14 residues. V dropped 3 bases and J dropped 4 bases, with 9 bases sitting between them. This CDR3 is CASSFRGSNEKLFF. CDR3 DNA: TGTGCCAGCAGTTTTCGTGGCAGTAATGAAAAACTGTTTTTT.

The chain links TRBV24-1 to TRBJ2-7; D might be TRBD1 (6 bases). The CDR3 has 14 amino acids. Trimming stripped 9 bases from V and 2 bases from J, with 16 bases between. The germline V gene encodes CDR1 KGHDR and CDR2 SFDVKD. CDR3 nucleotide sequence: TGTGCCACCCCATTGAAACAGGGACCCTACGAGCAGTACGTC. Protein sequence: CATPLKQGPYEQYV.

In its sample, this clone was seen once. The V call is TRBV27, the J call TRBJ1-4; no clear D. This CDR3 has 15 amino acids. Germline V gene lookup returns CDR1 MNHEY and CDR2 SMNVEV (reference sequence). Trimming took 2 bases from V and 8 from J, leaving 15 bases between them. CDR3 DNA sequence: TGTGCCAGCAGTTTAGACTCGGGCGTTGGGGAAAAACTGTTTTTT. Translation: CASSLDSGVGEKLFF. Full variable domain (outside the CDR3, taken from reference TRBV27 and TRBJ1-4): EAQVTQNPRYLITVTGKKLTVTCSQNMNHEYMSWYRQDPGLGLRQIYYSMNVEVTDKGDVPEGYKVSRKEKRNFPLILESPSPNQTSLYFCASSLDSGVGEKLFFGSGTQLSVL.

In this sample, this clone turned up once. V and J are TRBV5-4 and TRBJ2-7; D gene uncertain. This CDR3 has 15 residues. Germline V gene lookup returns CDR1 SGHNT and CDR2 YYREEE (reference sequence). Trimming removed 1 base at V and 0 bases at J, with 11 bases between. The CDR3 DNA is TGTGCCAGCAGCTTGCTGCCAGTACCCTCCTACGAGCAGTACTTC. It specifies CASSLLPVPSYEQYF.

The chain is built from TRBV25-1 and TRBJ2-1; possibly TRBD1 or TRBD2 for D (5 bases each). Looked up from germline, CDR1 is MGHDK and CDR2 is SYGVNS. This CDR3 region has 17 residues. The ends were cut back, 4 bases at V and 6 bases at J, with 22 bases in the middle. CDR3 sequence: CASSAMWGLGPLNEQFF. CDR3 DNA: TGTGCCAGCAGTGCGATGTGGGGGTTGGGGCCCCTCAATGAGCAGTTCTTC.

The chain uses TRBV7-7 and TRBJ1-5, with 7 bases identical to TRBD1. Trimming removed 5 bases from V and 4 bases from J; junction bases left unmatched: 11. CDR1 and CDR2 from the germline V gene are SSHAT and FNYEAQ (reference sequence). The CDR3 is 16 residues long. DNA for the CDR3: TGTGCCAGCAGCGCGAGAACAGGGGTAGCTAATCAGCCCCAGCATTTT. Translation: CASSARTGVANQPQHF.

This chain uses TRBV27 with TRBJ2-2; D not certain. Germline lookup yields CDR1 MNHEY and CDR2 SMNVEV (reference sequence). Between the trimmed V and J ends, which lost 6 bases and 1 base, there was a span of 9 bases. The length of the CDR3 is 14 residues. The CDR3 sequence: CASRPNRNTGELFF. The CDR3 coding sequence is TGTGCCAGCAGGCCCAATCGGAACACCGGGGAGCTGTTTTTT.

The rearrangement uses TRBV25-1 and TRBJ2-5; 8 bases align to TRBD1. The V gene end was trimmed by 4 bases and the J gene end by 1 base; junction bases not matched to a gene: 11. CDR3 length: 17 residues. Germline CDR1 is MGHDK and CDR2 is SYGVNS. The CDR3 bases are TGTGCCAGCAGTGCAAGAGTAAACAGGGGGATCCAAGAGACCCAGTACTTC. Its translation is CASSARVNRGIQETQYF.

V usage is TRBV10-1 and J usage is TRBJ1-5, with TRBD1 as a possible D gene (5 bases). The CDR3 extends over 16 amino acids. The germline CDR1 and CDR2 sequences are WNHNN and SYGVQD (reference sequence). Trimming removed 4 bases at V and 2 bases at J, with 15 bases between. In nucleotides, the CDR3 is TGCGCCAGCAGTGTTTTCGGGGGAATCGGCAATCAGCCCCAGCATTTT. Encoded protein: CASSVFGGIGNQPQHF.

J is TRBJ1-6 and V is TRBV11-2; tentatively, D is TRBD1 (5 bases). The CDR3 totals 16 residues. Germline loops: CDR1 SGHAT, CDR2 FQNNGV. V lost 3 bases and J 10 bases, leaving 19 bases between the germline ends. This CDR3 is CASSFGFRARESPLHF. In nucleotides, the CDR3 is TGTGCCAGCAGCTTTGGGTTCAGGGCCCGGGAATCACCCCTCCACTTT.

The chain links TRBV28 to TRBJ1-2, with D perhaps matching TRBD1 (5 bases). The CDR3 consists of 14 residues. Trimming left V 5 bases short and J 0 bases short, with 10 bases between. Germline loops: CDR1 MDHEN, CDR2 SYDVKM. In DNA, the CDR3 is TGTGCCAGCAGTATACCGGGGGCTAACTATGGCTACACCTTC. Its protein is CASSIPGANYGYTF.

V and J are TRBV14 and TRBJ2-2; no clear D gene. CDR1 and CDR2 (germline): SGHDN, FVKESK. The CDR3 runs 13 residues. Trimming cost V 6 bases and J 4 bases, with 9 bases left between them. CDR3: CASRAESTGELFF. CDR3 DNA sequence: TGTGCCAGCAGGGCAGAAAGCACCGGGGAGCTGTTTTTT. The full variable domain, completed using reference TRBV14 and TRBJ2-2, is EAGVTQFPSHSVIEKGQTVTLRCDPISGHDNLYWYRRVMGKEIKFLLHFVKESKQDESGMPNNRFLAERTGGTYSTLKVQPAELEDSGVYFCASRAESTGELFFGEGSRLTVL.

This sequence joins TRBV4-3 and TRBJ2-1, with 8 nucleotides matching TRBD1. V was pared by 4 bases and J by 0 bases, with 5 bases of the junction left unmatched. Looked up from germline, CDR1 is LGHNA and CDR2 is YSLEER. The CDR3 has 16 amino acids. In nucleotides, the CDR3 is TGCGCCAGCAGCCCGTTGGGGACAGGCTCCTACAATGAGCAGTTCTTC. It encodes CASSPLGTGSYNEQFF.

This clone is labeled as medium-sized. The chain is built from TRBV6-2 or TRBV6-3 and TRBJ2-5; the D gene could be TRBD1 or TRBD2 (5 bases each). CDR1 MNHEY and CDR2 SVGEGT come from the germline V gene. This CDR3 is 17 amino acids long. The V gene lost 0 bases and the J gene lost 0 bases, with 14 bases spanning the gap. This CDR3 reads CASSYSIERGHQETQYF. CDR3 bases: TGTGCCAGCAGTTACTCGATAGAGAGGGGCCACCAAGAGACCCAGTACTTC.